This TCR beta chain was obtained from a study of tumor-infiltrating lymphocytes in primary liver carcinoma. TCR beta cDNA was reverse-transcribed from about 550 ng of total RNA. The reaction used a constant-region primer and ProtoScript II reverse transcriptase. What produced the TCR beta libraries was three nested multiplex PCR rounds using slightly modified ARM-PCR. Two initial PCR rounds of around 10 cycles each paired TRBV1-TRBV30 forward primers with a C-beta reverse primer. Via MiXCR, TCRdb re-called the multiplex PCR reads, giving one row per CDR3 protein. There are roughly 22,000 distinct CDR3 sequences in the sample; 70% to 90% occur only once, and 35% to 45% lies in the top ten. From unsorted bulk tissue weighing roughly 17-34 mg, DNA and RNA were co-extracted. As regards this clonotype: An end of the junction does not agree with germline; a read error may underlie this.

This CDR3 is built from 13 residues. Germline assignment: CDR1 MNHEY and CDR2 SVGEGT. The sample was liver tumor tissue from sampling region 2. Described subset: tumor region T2, inferior pole. The chain uses TRBV6-2 or TRBV6-3 and TRBJ1-5, with D possibly TRBD1 on 6 matching bases. The receptor's source is a woman younger than 45 with primary liver carcinoma and hepatitis B virus infection. The CDR3 sequence: CGRSYRDNQPQHF. The CDR3 DNA reads as TGTGGCAGAAGTTACCGGGACAATCAGCCCCAGCACTTT.